The sample holds one count of the clone carrying this T cell receptor (beta chain). The antigen is not known. Genomic DNA, the template, was used for profiling of the TCR beta VDJ and CDR3. TCRdb analysed the reads with MiXCR anew, one entry per CDR3 protein. This table has a few hundred thousand distinct CDR3 sequences, approximately 56% appearing once. The sample comes from a study of CD8+CD57+ T cells in acquired aplastic anemia. Points from the study as a whole: Patients and controls shared 25 to 35 CD8+ CDR3 sequences, highly expressed in patients.

The V segment lost 5 bases and the J segment 1 base; nucleotides outside the gene matches: 8. The CDR3 has 15 amino acids. Germline V gives CDR1 SEHNR, CDR2 FQNEAQ (reference sequence). The sequence came from a human donor with severe aplastic anemia or a healthy control (not recorded which). This sequence joins TRBV7-9 and TRBJ2-7, with 7 bases matching TRBD1. Specimen: sorted CD4+, CD8+, or CD8+CD57+ T cells (not recorded which) from PBMCs. Here the CDR3 DNA reads TGTGCCAGCAGCAACACAGGGGCTAGTTCCTACGAGCAGTACTTC. Residues: CASSNTGASSYEQYF.